Below are 26 T cell receptor beta chains sequenced from a single sample in a study of response to subunit inactivated influenza vaccine. TCRdb re-called the RT-PCR reads with MiXCR, one entry per CDR3 protein. The profile shows approximately 700,000 distinct CDR3 sequences, approximately 14% of them singletons. The sample was PBMCs from blood, taken approximately 12 days after vaccination. The receptors originated from a man aged 50-60 years who received an inactivated influenza vaccine.

J is TRBJ1-2 and V is TRBV7-9, with a weak D call TRBD1 (6 bases). Trimming removed 4 bases at V and 5 bases at J, with 14 bases between. This CDR3 is built from 14 residues. In germline, CDR1 is SEHNR, CDR2 FQNEAQ (reference sequence). The CDR3: CASSSEAGAYGYTF. DNA of the CDR3: TGTGCCAGCAGCTCAGAGGCGGGGGCATATGGCTACACCTTC.

This rearrangement joins TRBV2 to TRBJ2-6; the D call may be TRBD1 or TRBD2 (5 bases each). From germline, CDR1 is SNHLY and CDR2 FYNNEI. This CDR3 spans 15 amino acids. V was trimmed by 8 bases and J by 0 bases, leaving 11 bases between them. CDR3 sequence reads: CASADGTSGANVLTF. DNA for the CDR3: TGTGCCAGCGCCGATGGGACCTCTGGGGCCAACGTCCTGACTTTC.

There are a few counts of this clonotype. The chain uses TRBV12-3 or TRBV12-4 and TRBJ2-5; no clear D. The CDR3 is 12 residues long. V was pared by 2 bases and J by 6 bases, with 7 bases between. The DNA of the CDR3 is TGTGCCAGCAGTTTACCGTTACAGACCCAGTACTTC. It translates to CASSLPLQTQYF.

The sample holds a few counts of this clonotype. One end of the junction fails to match germline, which may point to a read error. V is TRBV10-3 and J is TRBJ2-3; 11 bases match TRBD2. The CDR3 runs 16 residues. Germline V gives CDR1 ENHRY, CDR2 SYGVKD. In nucleotides, the CDR3 is TGTGCCACCAGTCGACTAGCGGGGCTTAGCACAGATACGCAGTATTTT. It encodes CATSRLAGLSTDTQYF.

The genes are TRBV5-6 and TRBJ2-1; 7 bases align to TRBD2. Germline V CDR1 and CDR2: SGHDT, YYEEEE. This CDR3 is 14 amino acids long. The V and J ends lost 7 bases and 6 bases, in that order; junction bases with no gene match: 10. The CDR3 coding sequence is TGTGCCAGCCGGGGGGACTCCTCCATCAATGAGCAGTTCTTC. This sequence encodes CASRGDSSINEQFF.

V is TRBV7-9 and J is TRBJ2-1, with D unresolved. The CDR3 sequence is 17 residues long. Germline values: CDR1 SEHNR, CDR2 FQNEAQ (reference sequence). Trimming left V 5 bases short and J 1 base short, with 18 bases between. The CDR3 DNA is TGTGCCAGCAGCCCACCGTCGGACCGTCGGTCCTACAATGAGCAGTTCTTC. Translation: CASSPPSDRRSYNEQFF.

The chain joins TRBV27 to TRBJ2-2; D possibly corresponds to TRBD2 (5 bases). The V end lost 5 bases, the J end lost 0 bases, and 19 bases lay between the germline ends. The germline V gene has CDR1 MNHEY and CDR2 SMNVEV (reference sequence). There are 18 residues in the CDR3. CDR3 DNA: TGTGCCAGCAGTCTCCGGGGTTGGGCCAGTGCGAACACCGGGGAGCTGTTTTTT. Translation gives CASSLRGWASANTGELFF.

V and J are TRBV2 and TRBJ2-7; possibly TRBD1 for D (6 bases). Trimming cost V 3 bases and J 0 bases, with 9 bases left between them. Germline loops: CDR1 SNHLY, CDR2 FYNNEI. The CDR3 extends over 14 amino acids. The CDR3 DNA follows: TGTGCCAGCAGTGAGTGGGACACCTCCTACGAGCAGTACTTC. Protein: CASSEWDTSYEQYF.

In this sample, this clonotype turned up many times. The rearrangement joins TRBV5-1 to TRBJ1-2; tentatively, D is TRBD1 (5 bases). V lost 4 bases, J lost 5 bases, and 24 bases lay in between. The CDR3 spans 17 residues. Germline V CDR1 and CDR2: SGHRS, YFSETQ. In DNA, the CDR3 is TGCGCCAGCAGCAGAACCGGGGACCATTCTCCCTTTTATGGCTACACCTTC. It translates to CASSRTGDHSPFYGYTF. Combining the CDR3 with reference TRBV5-1 and TRBJ1-2 gives the whole variable domain KAGVTQTPRYLIKTRGQQVTLSCSPISGHRSVSWYQQTPGQGLQFLFEYFSETQRNKGNFPGRFSGRQFSNSRSEMNVSTLELGDSALYLCASSRTGDHSPFYGYTFGSGTRLTVV.

The V gene is TRBV6-1, the J gene TRBJ2-6; TRBD1 is a possible D gene (6 bases). Germline assignment: CDR1 MNHNS and CDR2 SASEGT. CDR3 size: 15 residues. V lost 6 bases to trimming and J lost 2 bases, with 11 bases between them. The CDR3 DNA sequence: TGTGCCAGCAGAGGGACATTCGCTGGGGCCAACGTCCTGACTTTC. Translated, it gives CASRGTFAGANVLTF.

The CDR3 DNA reads TGTGCCTGGAGTGGCCTAGCGGTTCACGAGACCCAGTACTTC. Translating gives CAWSGLAVHETQYF. J is TRBJ2-5 and V is TRBV30; 7 bases agree with TRBD2. The CDR3 consists of 14 residues. Unmatched junction bases numbered 7, after V lost 1 base and J lost 5 bases. Germline CDR1 is GTSNPN and CDR2 is SVGIG (reference sequence).

This clonotype was seen more than once but under ten times. The rearrangement uses TRBV12-3 or TRBV12-4 and TRBJ1-2, with D uncertain. V was clipped by 10 bases and J by 4 bases, with 13 bases between them. The CDR3 runs to 12 residues. CDR3 DNA: TGTGCCATTCAAAGGGAATCCTATGGCTACACCTTC. Protein sequence: CAIQRESYGYTF.

The chain joins TRBV7-9 to TRBJ2-7, with D possibly called TRBD1 or TRBD2 (5 bases each). Trimming took 8 bases from V and 5 from J, leaving 16 bases between them. The V gene's germline CDR1 is SEHNR and CDR2 FQNEAQ (reference sequence). This CDR3 is built from 13 residues. The CDR3 DNA is TGTGCCAGCGGAGTGGGACCGGCCGACGAGCAGTACTTC. Translated: CASGVGPADEQYF.

This clonotype was seen a few times. The chain is built from TRBV29-1 and TRBJ2-7, with TRBD1 matching 9 bases. Germline CDR1 reads SQVTM; CDR2 reads ANQGSEA. V was pared by 4 bases and J by 4 bases, with 5 bases of the junction left unmatched. The CDR3 has 13 amino acids. CDR3 sequence (DNA): TGCAGCGTTGGACAGGGGGATGCTTACGAGCAGTACTTC. Its protein is CSVGQGDAYEQYF.

V gene TRBV7-9 combines with J gene TRBJ2-5; D not certain. From germline, CDR1 is SEHNR and CDR2 FQNEAQ (reference sequence). The CDR3 has 14 amino acids. V was pared by 2 bases and J by 5 bases, with 12 bases between. CDR3 in DNA: TGTGCCAGCAGCTTACCTAACAGTCGGGAGACCCAGTACTTC. Translation gives CASSLPNSRETQYF.

This clonotype was counted between two and nine times. This rearrangement joins TRBV3-1 to TRBJ2-1, with no clear D. Between the trimmed V and J ends, which lost 3 bases and 0 bases, there was a span of 9 bases. Per the germline V gene, CDR1 is LGHDT and CDR2 is YNNKEL (reference sequence). CDR3 length: 15 residues. CDR3 DNA: TGTGCCAGCAGCCAGAGCCTCTACTCCTACAATGAGCAGTTCTTC. It translates to CASSQSLYSYNEQFF.

This clonotype came up a few times. The V call is TRBV14, the J call TRBJ2-7; TRBD2 might be the D (6 bases). Trimming stripped 3 bases from V and 3 bases from J, with 18 bases between. CDR3 length equals 16 residues. CDR1 is SGHDN, CDR2 FVKESK, per germline. The CDR3 region has the DNA TGTGCCAGCAGCCAGGCCCCGGGGCGGGGAAGCTACGAGCAGTACTTC. Its translation: CASSQAPGRGSYEQYF. The full variable domain, completed using reference TRBV14 and TRBJ2-7, is EAGVTQFPSHSVIEKGQTVTLRCDPISGHDNLYWYRRVMGKEIKFLLHFVKESKQDESGMPNNRFLAERTGGTYSTLKVQPAELEDSGVYFCASSQAPGRGSYEQYFGPGTRLTVT.

The V call is TRBV12-3 or TRBV12-4, the J call TRBJ1-5; D gene unclear. The V gene lost 3 bases and the J gene lost 7 bases, with 10 bases spanning the gap. This CDR3 comprises 13 residues. As DNA, the CDR3 is TGTGCCAGCAGTTTGGCACACGGGCAGCCCCAGCATTTT. Translating it yields CASSLAHGQPQHF.

This clonotype has just a few counts. The V and J genes are TRBV18 and TRBJ2-7; tentative D call: TRBD1 (5 bases). The germline CDR1 and CDR2 sequences are KGHSH and LQKENI. The CDR3 runs to 13 residues. Trimming shortened V by 4 bases and J by 4 bases, and 11 bases separated the two germline ends. The CDR3 loop is CASSQGMQYEQYF. CDR3 sequence (DNA): TGTGCCAGCTCACAGGGGATGCAGTACGAGCAGTACTTC.

The J gene is TRBJ2-5, the V gene TRBV6-1; 7 nucleotides match TRBD2. J gave up 5 bases and V 5 bases, and 17 bases lay outside the gene matches. Germline CDR1 reads MNHNS; CDR2 reads SASEGT. The CDR3 has 17 amino acids. This CDR3 reads CASSQASFVGGTETQYF. The DNA of the CDR3 is TGTGCCAGCAGTCAGGCCAGTTTCGTGGGGGGGACGGAGACCCAGTACTTC.

The chain uses TRBV21-1 and TRBJ1-5. TRBV21-1 is recorded as a pseudogene. This CDR3 has 18 residues. The CDR3 sequence: CASSHILRTLLPNQPQHF. DNA for the CDR3: TGTGCCAGCAGCCACATTCTTCGGACCCTTCTTCCCAATCAGCCCCAGCATTTT.

The chain recombines TRBV24-1 with TRBJ2-1; a weak D match, TRBD2 (6 bases). The V gene's germline CDR1 is KGHDR and CDR2 SFDVKD. This CDR3 comprises 15 residues. The germline V and J ends were trimmed by 9 bases and 5 bases, with 19 bases remaining between them. Written as DNA, the CDR3 is TGTGCCACCCCGAGGACGGGACGGACTAACAATGAGCAGTTCTTC. Its protein is CATPRTGRTNNEQFF.

This clonotype was seen only a few times. The gene calls are TRBV5-1 and TRBJ2-5; tentatively, D is TRBD2 (5 bases). Trimming shortened V by 4 bases and J by 5 bases, and 12 bases separated the two germline ends. The CDR3 sequence is 13 residues long. Germline V gene lookup returns CDR1 SGHRS and CDR2 YFSETQ. CDR3 residues: CASSATASETQYF. CDR3 sequence (DNA): TGCGCCAGCAGCGCCACAGCTAGCGAGACCCAGTACTTC.

The table lists this clonotype with a few counts. The chain combines TRBV29-1 with TRBJ1-1, with TRBD1 identical over 9 bases. With V trimmed by 6 bases and J by 7 bases, 9 bases remained unmatched. The CDR3 has 13 residues. CDR1 and CDR2 (germline): SQVTM, ANQGSEA. The CDR3 reads CSVKTGGWVEAFF. CDR3 DNA: TGCAGCGTAAAAACAGGGGGCTGGGTTGAAGCTTTCTTT.

The chain has TRBV2 and TRBJ1-2; 7 positions match TRBD1. CDR1 is SNHLY, CDR2 FYNNEI, per germline. V lost 4 bases to trimming and J lost 0 bases; unmatched junction nucleotides: 8. This CDR3 contains 16 residues. The CDR3 protein is CASSAYWGQTNYGYTF. The CDR3 nucleotides are TGTGCCAGCAGTGCCTACTGGGGACAGACTAACTATGGCTACACCTTC.

This clonotype was seen a few times. The chain is built from TRBV29-1 and TRBJ2-7, with D perhaps TRBD1 (6 bases). The CDR3 is 11 amino acids. Trimming left V 7 bases short and J 6 bases short, with 13 bases between. Germline assignment: CDR1 SQVTM and CDR2 ANQGSEA. CDR3 in DNA: TGCAGCGCCCAAGACAGGTCCGAGCAGTACTTC. Protein: CSAQDRSEQYF.